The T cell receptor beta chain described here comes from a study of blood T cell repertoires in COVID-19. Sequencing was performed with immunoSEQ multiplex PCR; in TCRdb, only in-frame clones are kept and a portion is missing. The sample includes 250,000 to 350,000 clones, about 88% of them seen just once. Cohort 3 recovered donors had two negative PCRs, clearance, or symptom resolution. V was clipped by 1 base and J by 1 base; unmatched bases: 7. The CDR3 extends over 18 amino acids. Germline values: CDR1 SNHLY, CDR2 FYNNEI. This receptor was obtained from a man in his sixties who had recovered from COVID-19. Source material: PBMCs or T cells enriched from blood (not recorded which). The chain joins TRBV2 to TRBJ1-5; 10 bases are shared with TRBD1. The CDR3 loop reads CASSEGRTGGVSNQPQHF. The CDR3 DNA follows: TGTGCCAGCAGTGAAGGCCGGACAGGGGGAGTAAGCAATCAGCCCCAGCATTTT.